This TCR beta chain was documented in a study of blood T cell repertoires in COVID-19. At the level of the study: COVID-19 samples collected from the United States, Italy and Spain covered acute and convalescent phases. The analysed material was cDNA or gDNA that came from T cells, B-cell-depleted T cells, or PBMCs.

In the authors' methods: The authors estimated nucleated cell counts from reference gene primer amplification. The repertoire was sequenced with immunoSEQ multiplex PCR; TCRdb's copy has only in-frame clones and lacks some. For V, J and clone size, that table is used; D and trimming come from the DNA. Of over 45,000 clones listed, 80% to 85% are singletons. Trimming cost V 6 bases and J 4 bases, with 16 bases left between them. Germline V gene sequence: CDR1 SGHRS, CDR2 YFSETQ. The length of the CDR3 is 14 residues. Sequenced: peripheral blood. V usage is TRBV5-1 and J usage is TRBJ1-1, with D uncertain. The receptor was derived from a man aged 70-80 years with acute or convalescent COVID-19. The CDR3 nucleotides read TGCGCCAGCATGAGGGCCTCGGGAGTCACTGAAGCTTTCTTT. Translated: CASMRASGVTEAFF.